This TCR beta chain came from a study of early stage breast cancer tumors. Study in general: Seven or eight ER+/PR+/HER2- tumors were invasive ductal; a few were invasive lobular. Study-wide points: Functional markers like CD4, CD8 and FOXP3 were missed in bulk sequencing. Compared with adjacent normal breast tissue, tumors showed roughly 2.5-fold greater T cell density and higher clonality. Tumor and normal breast were distinguished via blood comparison in about 90% of the 16 patients.

Sequencing was performed with immunoSEQ multiplex PCR; in TCRdb, only in-frame clones are kept and a portion is missing. The table lists fewer than 50,000 clones, about three quarters of them singletons. This clone was seen just once. Its antigen is undetermined. The clonotype originates from a person in their fifties with breast cancer. The sequencing input was blood.

As DNA, the CDR3 is TGTGCCAGCAGCCCACGAGGGACAACTAATGAAAAACTGTTTTTT. Residues: CASSPRGTTNEKLFF. The chain combines TRBV7-2 with TRBJ1-4; no definite D call. In germline, CDR1 is SGHTA, CDR2 FQGNSA. This CDR3 contains 15 residues. V dropped 5 bases and J dropped 0 bases, with 10 bases sitting between them.